Listed below are T cell receptor beta chains from one sample, sequenced in a study of blood T cells in healthy people across ages. TCRdb itself ran the 5' RACE reads through MiXCR, one entry per CDR3 protein. The sample lists fewer than 1,200,000 distinct CDR3 sequences; around 25% were seen once. These data also featured in a second study, about T cells of mothers and their children.

Source material: blood. These receptor sequences come from a girl aged 2 to 9 in good health. Each CDR3 is given without its conserved first and last residue. Each record gives: CDR3 length, J gene, V gene, CDR3 protein.

len: 14; j_gene: TRBJ2-1; v_gene: TRBV28; CDR3aa: ASSSPGTSGSGEQF
len: 11; j_gene: TRBJ1-2; v_gene: TRBV14; CDR3aa: ASSREVNDGYT
len: 12; j_gene: TRBJ1-2; v_gene: TRBV28; CDR3aa: ASSGGIGNYGYT
len: 15; j_gene: TRBJ2-5; v_gene: TRBV5-7; CDR3aa: ASSLGPSTSGIKTQY
len: 13; j_gene: TRBJ2-1; v_gene: TRBV19; CDR3aa: ASSISAGSYNEQF
len: 11; j_gene: TRBJ1-2; v_gene: TRBV19; CDR3aa: ASTRGRVGGYT
len: 14; j_gene: TRBJ1-4; v_gene: TRBV2; CDR3aa: ASSEGTGALNEKLF
len: 12; j_gene: TRBJ2-3; v_gene: TRBV10-3; CDR3aa: ATRAATGTDTQY
len: 12; j_gene: TRBJ2-1; v_gene: TRBV14; CDR3aa: ASSQGGGHGEQF
len: 10; j_gene: TRBJ1-2; v_gene: TRBV29-1; CDR3aa: SVLQAYYGYT